Shown below are 18 T cell receptor beta chains from a single sample sequenced in a study of T cell changes during pregnancy in multiple sclerosis. The method was immunoSEQ multiplex PCR; TCRdb's version includes in-frame clones alone and lacks a portion of them. The data contain over 60,000 clones, 91% of them singletons. This material consisted of CD4+ T cells from peripheral blood mononuclear cells, taken in the third trimester of pregnancy. The source is a female donor in good health, enrolled as a control in a pregnancy study.

This rearrangement joins TRBV6-5 to TRBJ1-2; weak D call: TRBD1 (5 bases). The V gene's germline CDR1 is MNHEY and CDR2 SVGAGI. The V end lost 6 bases, the J end lost 0 bases, and 5 bases lay between the germline ends. This CDR3 comprises 12 residues. The CDR3 loop reads CASRTANYGYTF. In nucleotides, the CDR3 is TGTGCCAGCAGGACAGCTAACTATGGCTACACCTTC.

This chain connects TRBV7-8 to TRBJ2-3; TRBD2 aligns across 8 bases. J lost 8 bases, V lost 2 bases, and 15 bases had no gene match. This CDR3 has 17 residues. Per the germline V gene, CDR1 is SGHVS and CDR2 is FQNEAQ. The CDR3, as DNA: TGTGCCAGCAGCTTACTCCCTAGCGGGCATATAAAGGGTACGCAGTATTTT. Its protein product is CASSLLPSGHIKGTQYF.

This clone came up once. The V call is TRBV10-3, the J call TRBJ1-1; D unclear. Trimming left V 6 bases short and J 1 base short, with 6 bases between. In germline, CDR1 is ENHRY, CDR2 SYGVKD. The CDR3 contains 12 residues. The CDR3 coding sequence is TGTGCCATCAGCGGGGAGAACACTGAAGCTTTCTTT. Translation: CAISGENTEAFF.

The chain links TRBV5-1 to TRBJ1-5; TRBD1 matches at 8 bases. This CDR3 has 15 amino acids. V gave up 1 base and J gave up 6 bases; unmatched junction bases: 6. Germline V CDR1 and CDR2: SGHRS, YFSETQ. The DNA for the CDR3 is TGCGCCAGCAGCTTGTTTCCAGGGGGCGCTCAGCCCCAGCATTTT. Protein product: CASSLFPGGAQPQHF.

In this sample, this clone turned up a few times. V is TRBV19 and J is TRBJ1-5, with 9 bases lining up with TRBD1. The CDR3 covers 15 residues. Losses at the gene ends were 5 bases for V and 2 bases for J; bases not matched to a gene: 4. CDR1 is LNHDA and CDR2 is SQIVND in the germline V gene (reference sequence). CDR3 sequence (DNA): TGTGCCAGTAGTTTGAGACAGGGGGGCAATCAGCCCCAGCATTTT. Translation: CASSLRQGGNQPQHF.

This clone was seen just once. The rearrangement joins TRBV19 to TRBJ1-1; 9 nucleotides line up with TRBD1. V trimming: 1 base; J trimming: 7 bases; junction bases outside the gene matches: 4. The CDR3 spans 14 residues. Germline V gene sequence: CDR1 LNHDA, CDR2 SQIVND (reference sequence). The CDR3 DNA reads as TGTGCCAGTAGTATAGTCCCGGGACAGGGTGAAGCTTTCTTT. This encodes CASSIVPGQGEAFF.

The chain recombines TRBV11-3 with TRBJ1-3; the D is unclear. V was shortened by 2 bases and J by 0 bases, with 11 bases between the two germline ends. Germline CDR1 and CDR2: SGHNT and YENEEA. The CDR3 has 16 residues. CDR3: CASSLNAGSSGNTIYF. The CDR3 DNA reads TGTGCCAGCAGCTTAAATGCTGGCTCCTCTGGAAACACCATATATTTT.

The rearrangement joins TRBV4-1 to TRBJ1-4; 7 bases are shared with TRBD1. The CDR3 has 14 residues. The germline V gene has CDR1 MGHRA and CDR2 YSYEKL. J lost 5 bases, V lost 4 bases, and 4 bases had no gene match. The CDR3 region has the DNA TGCGCCAGCAGCCTTGACAGGGTAAATGAAAAACTGTTTTTT. Translating it yields CASSLDRVNEKLFF.

CDR3 nucleotides: TGCGCCAGCAGCTTGGCTGGCGGTGACGGGGAGCAGTACTTC. Translating it yields CASSLAGGDGEQYF. The chain carries TRBV5-1 and TRBJ2-7; unclear D gene. The germline V and J ends were trimmed by 0 bases and 7 bases, with 14 bases remaining between them. Germline loops: CDR1 SGHRS, CDR2 YFSETQ. This CDR3 region has 14 residues.

CDR3 region: CASSAIDRGLYGYTF. The DNA of the CDR3 is TGTGCCAGCAGTGCTATAGACAGGGGGCTCTATGGCTACACCTTC. J is TRBJ1-2 and V is TRBV25-1; 10 positions agree with TRBD1. V was clipped by 4 bases and J by 4 bases; unmatched bases: 6. The germline gives CDR1 MGHDK, CDR2 SYGVNS. The CDR3 sequence is 15 residues long.

The chain combines TRBV7-9 with TRBJ2-7; perhaps TRBD1 as D (5 bases). Looked up from germline, CDR1 is SEHNR and CDR2 is FQNEAQ (reference sequence). The ends were cut back, 2 bases at V and 4 bases at J, with 6 bases in the middle. The CDR3 has 12 residues. CDR3 coding DNA: TGTGCCAGCAGCTTACAGGGTTACGAGCAGTACTTC. Residues: CASSLQGYEQYF.

This chain joins TRBV5-1 and TRBJ1-3, with 11 bases matching TRBD1. CDR3 length: 17 residues. The germline gives CDR1 SGHRS, CDR2 YFSETQ. After removal of 4 bases from V and 0 bases from J, the junction contained 6 bases not matched to a gene. The CDR3 loop reads CASSTGDRGISGNTIYF. CDR3 coding DNA: TGCGCCAGCAGCACAGGGGACAGGGGGATCTCTGGAAACACCATATATTTT.

The chain links TRBV9 to TRBJ1-1; no firm D call. CDR1 and CDR2 (germline): SGDLS, YYNGEE. V was trimmed by 4 bases and J by 1 base, leaving 8 bases between them. CDR3 length: 13 amino acids. CDR3 protein: CASSRTRNTEAFF. In nucleotides, the CDR3 is TGTGCCAGCAGCCGAACACGGAACACTGAAGCTTTCTTT. Combining the CDR3 with reference TRBV9 and TRBJ1-1 gives the whole variable domain DSGVTQTPKHLITATGQRVTLRCSPRSGDLSVYWYQQSLDQGLQFLIQYYNGEERAKGNILERFSAQQFPDLHSELNLSSLELGDSALYFCASSRTRNTEAFFGQGTRLTVV.

The rearrangement uses TRBV11-3 and TRBJ1-2; tentative D call: TRBD1 (5 bases). Germline lookup yields CDR1 SGHNT and CDR2 YENEEA. Trimming removed 4 bases at V and 7 bases at J, with 16 bases between. The CDR3 has 14 residues. CDR3 in DNA: TGTGCCAGCAGCTCCCACGACAGTTCATTTGGCTACACCTTC. Amino acids: CASSSHDSSFGYTF.

The rearrangement links TRBV19 to TRBJ2-6, with a weak D call TRBD1 (6 bases). CDR3 length equals 17 residues. The germline CDR1 and CDR2 sequences are LNHDA and SQIVND (reference sequence). Trimming removed 0 bases from V and 2 bases from J, with 11 bases in between. The CDR3 DNA reads as TGTGCCAGTAGTATAGATCAGGGGACCCCTGGGGCCAACGTCCTGACTTTC. It is translated as CASSIDQGTPGANVLTF.

The CDR3 reads CASSQGGRHTEAFF. In DNA form, the CDR3 reads TGTGCCAGCAGCCAAGGGGGCAGACACACTGAAGCTTTCTTT. The chain employs TRBV14 and TRBJ1-1, with TRBD1 as a possible D gene (5 bases). The germline V gene encodes CDR1 SGHDN and CDR2 FVKESK. V gave up 1 base and J gave up 3 bases, with 9 bases separating them. There are 14 residues in the CDR3.

The J gene is TRBJ1-2, the V gene TRBV5-8; D gene unclear. The V end lost 4 bases, the J end lost 1 base, and 8 bases lay between the germline ends. The germline gives CDR1 SGHTS, CDR2 YDEGEE. The CDR3 sequence is 13 residues long. The CDR3 region has the DNA TGTGCCAGCAGCCCCGGGATTAACTATGGCTACACCTTC. Its protein product is CASSPGINYGYTF.

CDR3 loop: CASSLGQGVHTGELFF. DNA for the CDR3: TGCGCCAGCAGCTTGGGACAGGGTGTGCACACCGGGGAGCTGTTTTTT. This chain joins TRBV5-1 and TRBJ2-2; TRBD1 matches at 7 bases. V dropped 0 bases and J dropped 3; count of bases not matched to a gene: 5. The CDR3 loop spans 16 amino acids. Germline V gene sequence: CDR1 SGHRS, CDR2 YFSETQ.